A selection of T cell receptor beta chains follows, all from one sample in a study of T-cell reconstitution after alpha-beta-depleted transplantation in children. TCRdb fed the PCR reads into MiXCR, producing one record per CDR3 protein. Of 550,000 to 800,000 distinct CDR3 sequences detected, approximately 14% appear once; the ten largest clones hold around 0.79%. The material sequenced was PBMCs, taken before TCRalphabeta/CD19-depleted stem cell transplant. Source of these receptors: a girl aged 2 to 9 with congenital amegakaryocytic thrombocytopenia, due to receive a stem cell transplant. The CDR3 runs from the conserved cysteine through the conserved F or W. D genes are given only for firm matches. Clone size is stated in some rows and not others, as once, few, many or a class when expanded.

>TRBD2|TRBJ2-1|TRBV15|-
CATSSLGLAGGHPDNEQFF
TGTGCCACCAGCAGTTTGGGTCTGGCGGGAGGGCACCCGGACAATGAGCAGTTCTTC
>-|TRBJ2-1|TRBV6-1|-
CASRRGISYNEQFF
TGTGCCAGCAGAAGGGGGATATCCTACAATGAGCAGTTCTTC
>TRBD2|TRBJ2-5|TRBV10-1|few
CASSEEREGQETQYF
TGCGCCAGCAGTGAGGAGCGGGAGGGCCAAGAGACCCAGTACTTC
>-|TRBJ2-1|TRBV20-1|many
CSARGLMVGEQFF
TGCAGTGCCAGAGGGCTTATGGTAGGTGAGCAGTTCTTC
>-|TRBJ2-3|TRBV12-3/TRBV12-4|-
CASCFQGLTDTQYF
TGTGCCAGCTGTTTTCAGGGGTTAACAGATACGCAGTATTTT
>TRBD2|TRBJ2-1|TRBV9|many
CASSASSGPSYNEQFF
TGTGCCAGCAGCGCTTCTAGCGGGCCTTCCTACAATGAGCAGTTCTTC
>-|TRBJ1-2|TRBV20-1|few
CSATGQQWGYTF
TGCAGTGCTACAGGACAGCAGTGGGGCTACACCTTC
>-|TRBJ1-1|TRBV15|many
CATRELPDTEAFF
TGTGCCACCAGGGAGCTACCTGACACTGAAGCTTTCTTT
>TRBD2|TRBJ2-3|TRBV20-1|many
CSARLAGGDTQYF
TGCAGTGCTAGACTAGCGGGAGGAGATACGCAGTATTTT
>-|TRBJ2-7|TRBV5-1|few
CASSLVVGVYEQYF
TGCGCCAGCAGCTTGGTTGTAGGGGTCTACGAGCAGTACTTC